This entry is about one T cell receptor beta chain. In the original analysis: For nucleated cells, counts were estimated from reference gene primer amplification. Data came from immunoSEQ multiplex PCR; TCRdb stores just in-frame clones and leaves some out. That table gives V, J and clone size, and the DNA gave D and trimming. The table lists 110,000 or so clones, approximately 80% of them singletons. This sample is part of a study of blood T cell repertoires in COVID-19. Turning to the study itself: The cDNA or gDNA used as material had been derived from T cells, B-cell-depleted T cells, or PBMCs.

V lost 0 bases to trimming and J lost 4 bases; unmatched junction nucleotides: 6. The V gene's germline CDR1 is SGDLS and CDR2 YYNGEE. The CDR3 length is 16 residues. The receptor's source is a man in his fifties with acute or convalescent COVID-19. The sequenced sample was peripheral blood. This chain uses TRBV9 with TRBJ2-5; 10 bases are shared with TRBD2. The CDR3 loop is CASSVGSLAGAETQYF. As DNA, the CDR3 is TGTGCCAGCAGCGTAGGAAGTCTAGCGGGAGCAGAGACCCAGTACTTC.